The 10 T cell receptor beta chains presented below share a single source sample, sequenced in a study of blood T cell repertoires in COVID-19. Libraries were prepared by immunoSEQ multiplex PCR; TCRdb keeps only in-frame clonotypes and omits some of them. Of around 130,000 clones in the sample, roughly four fifths were seen once. Material for sequencing was PBMCs or T cells enriched from blood (not recorded which). The receptors stem from a man aged 25-45 years who had recovered from COVID-19.

The V gene is TRBV7-3, the J gene TRBJ2-3, with 9 bases matching TRBD1. CDR3 length: 16 residues. Trimming removed 2 bases from V and 1 base from J; junction bases left unmatched: 4. Germline CDR1 is SGHTA and CDR2 is FQGTGA. The chain's CDR3 is CASSLWGQGGTDTQYF. The CDR3 DNA sequence: TGTGCCAGCAGCTTATGGGGACAGGGCGGCACAGATACGCAGTATTTT.

The chain combines TRBV12-3 or TRBV12-4 with TRBJ1-2, with 9 bases fitting TRBD1. V shed 6 bases and J 4 bases; nucleotides not matched to a gene: 3. CDR3 length: 13 amino acids. The CDR3 DNA is TGTGCCAGCAGGGACAGGGGTTTCTATGGCTACACCTTC. This encodes CASRDRGFYGYTF.

The CDR3 protein is CASSPYRDSPETQYF. CDR3 sequence (DNA): TGTGCCAGCTCACCATATAGGGACAGTCCAGAGACCCAGTACTTC. The chain joins TRBV18 to TRBJ2-5; 7 nucleotides match TRBD1. The ends lost 2 bases at V and 4 bases at J; junction bases unmatched: 7. Germline V gene lookup returns CDR1 KGHSH and CDR2 LQKENI. The length of the CDR3 is 15 residues.

The V gene is TRBV5-6, the J gene TRBJ1-2; D uncertain. The germline V gene encodes CDR1 SGHDT and CDR2 YYEEEE. V was trimmed by 3 bases and J by 8 bases, leaving 14 bases between them. CDR3 length equals 13 residues. CDR3 region: CASSSGEGWGYTF. The DNA of the CDR3 is TGTGCCAGCAGCTCTGGCGAGGGCTGGGGCTACACCTTC.

The rearrangement joins TRBV19 to TRBJ2-7, with TRBD2 matching 9 bases. CDR3 length equals 14 residues. Germline CDR1 is LNHDA and CDR2 is SQIVND (reference sequence). The trim removed 9 bases at V and 2 bases at J, leaving 8 bases unmatched. In DNA, the CDR3 is TGTGCCAGCCGTATAGCGGGAGACGCCTACGAGCAGTACTTC. It specifies CASRIAGDAYEQYF.

The V and J genes are TRBV6-2 or TRBV6-3 and TRBJ1-1; 8 positions match TRBD1. There are 17 residues in the CDR3. Trimming cost V 2 bases and J 3 bases; bases outside gene matches: 11. Looked up from germline, CDR1 is MNHEY and CDR2 is SVGEGT. The CDR3 DNA reads TGTGCCAGCAGTTACGGCCCCACCGGGACAGGCCACACTGAAGCTTTCTTT. Its translation: CASSYGPTGTGHTEAFF.

The chain's CDR3 is CATSRGSKYNEQFF. CDR3 nucleotide sequence: TGTGCCACCAGCCGGGGTTCTAAGTACAATGAGCAGTTCTTC. The rearrangement joins TRBV6-5 to TRBJ2-1, with a possible D match to TRBD2 (5 bases). Trimming removed 10 bases from V and 4 bases from J, with 17 bases in between. The CDR3 is made up of 14 amino acids. Germline CDR1 reads MNHEY; CDR2 reads SVGAGI.

The rearrangement links TRBV5-1 to TRBJ1-1; 7 positions match TRBD1. Trimming cost V 4 bases and J 6 bases; bases outside gene matches: 12. The CDR3 is made up of 15 amino acids. CDR1 is SGHRS, CDR2 YFSETQ, per germline. The chain's CDR3 is CASSPGQALNPEAFF. Written as DNA, the CDR3 is TGCGCCAGCAGCCCCGGACAGGCCCTCAATCCTGAAGCTTTCTTT.

This clone was picked up many times. J is TRBJ2-7 and V is TRBV10-3; D is uncertain. The CDR3 consists of 15 residues. V shed 3 bases and J shed 5 bases, with 17 bases lying between them. Germline CDR1 reads ENHRY; CDR2 reads SYGVKD. CDR3 protein: CAISDGDVSRNEQYV. The CDR3, as DNA: TGTGCCATCAGTGATGGCGACGTCAGCAGGAACGAGCAGTACGTC.

The rearrangement uses TRBV5-8 and TRBJ2-7; D perhaps matches TRBD1 (5 bases). Germline V lookup: CDR1 SGHTS, CDR2 YDEGEE. The CDR3 has 11 amino acids. The V end lost 4 bases, the J end lost 7 bases, and 9 bases lay between the germline ends. CDR3 sequence reads: CASSPRQEQYV. CDR3 DNA: TGTGCCAGCAGCCCTCGACAGGAGCAGTACGTC.